The clone carrying this TCR beta chain was counted once. Its antigen is not known. The CDR3 is made up of 13 amino acids. Germline loops: CDR1 WNHNN, CDR2 SYGVQD (reference sequence). V lost 0 bases, J lost 7 bases, and 8 bases lay in between. The data originate from a study of response to subunit inactivated influenza vaccine. Study-wide results and limits: Authors suggested that a seasonal influenza vaccination recruits few new T cells each time.

TCRdb called the RT-PCR reads again in MiXCR, with one record for every CDR3 protein. The data contain about 530,000 distinct CDR3 sequences, around 13% of them singletons. The chain employs TRBV10-1 and TRBJ2-3, with D hard to call. This receptor was obtained from a man aged 45 to 65 who received an inactivated influenza vaccine. The source was PBMCs from blood, collected about 6 weeks after vaccination. The CDR3 region is CASSESISYTQYF. In DNA form, the CDR3 reads TGCGCCAGCAGTGAGTCGATTTCGTATACGCAGTATTTT.